One sample yielded the 14 T cell receptor beta chains listed below, sequenced in a study of shared clonotypes between healthy human individuals. The assay was immunoSEQ multiplex PCR, and TCRdb's table has in-frame clones only and misses some. The table includes roughly 770,000 clones, just over 95% detected once. In the naive CD8 group, cells lacked CD45RO and were positively selected for CCR7, so terminally differentiated effector memory CD45RA+ cells were left out. The specimen was naive CD8+ T cells sorted from blood. The receptors were gathered from a man aged 25-45 years in good health.

The chain links TRBV6-1 to TRBJ1-1; D unresolved. Germline CDR1 and CDR2: MNHNS and SASEGT. This CDR3 is built from 11 residues. V was shortened by 6 bases and J by 3 bases, with 5 bases between the two germline ends. This CDR3 reads CASSDDTEAFF. The CDR3 DNA reads TGTGCCAGCAGCGACGACACTGAAGCTTTCTTT.

This chain connects TRBV4-1 to TRBJ2-1; TRBD1 or TRBD2 may be the D gene (5 bases each). CDR1 is MGHRA, CDR2 YSYEKL, per germline. The CDR3 extends over 16 amino acids. V shed 0 bases and J shed 0 bases, with 9 bases lying between them. The CDR3 nucleotides read TGCGCCAGCAGCCAAGAATGGGGGAGCTCCTACAATGAGCAGTTCTTC. This translates into CASSQEWGSSYNEQFF.

V and J are TRBV27 and TRBJ2-7; D is possibly TRBD2 (6 bases). Germline-derived CDR1 and CDR2 are MNHEY and SMNVEV (reference sequence). The CDR3 runs to 14 residues. V was shortened by 4 bases and J by 2 bases, with 12 bases between the two germline ends. CDR3 amino acids: CASSSSGGTYEQYF. The DNA for the CDR3 is TGTGCCAGCAGTTCTAGTGGGGGGACCTACGAGCAGTACTTC.

The J gene is TRBJ2-2, the V gene TRBV7-6, with D maybe TRBD2 (6 bases). This CDR3 region has 16 residues. Germline CDR1 SGHVS, CDR2 FNYEAQ. V gave up 5 bases and J gave up 3 bases, with 16 bases separating them. Here the CDR3 DNA reads TGTGCCAGCAGCCCCCTAGAGGGAGGAGACACCGGGGAGCTGTTTTTT. Protein product: CASSPLEGGDTGELFF.

J is TRBJ2-7 and V is TRBV27; 7 positions agree with TRBD1. After removal of 4 bases from V and 2 bases from J, the junction contained 8 bases not matched to a gene. From germline, CDR1 is MNHEY and CDR2 SMNVEV (reference sequence). This CDR3 contains 15 residues. The CDR3 region has the DNA TGTGCCAGCAGTTCGTTACAGGGGAAGGCCTACGAGCAGTACTTC. It yields the protein CASSSLQGKAYEQYF.

The rearrangement uses TRBV2 and TRBJ1-4, with a weak D call TRBD1 (5 bases). CDR3 size: 15 residues. CDR1 is SNHLY and CDR2 is FYNNEI in the germline V gene. The V gene lost 6 bases and the J gene lost 3 bases, with 14 bases spanning the gap. This chain's CDR3 is CASRRRDQPNEKLFF. In nucleotides, the CDR3 is TGTGCCAGCAGGCGCCGGGACCAACCTAATGAAAAACTGTTTTTT.

V gene TRBV4-1 combines with J gene TRBJ2-7; TRBD1 matches 9 bases. The V gene end was trimmed by 1 base and the J gene end by 5 bases; junction bases not matched to a gene: 6. This CDR3 is 15 amino acids long. In germline, CDR1 is MGHRA, CDR2 YSYEKL. CDR3 loop: CASSQGTGAQNEQYF. As DNA, the CDR3 is TGCGCCAGCAGCCAAGGGACAGGGGCCCAAAACGAGCAGTACTTC.

This rearrangement joins TRBV9 to TRBJ2-5; the D gene is possibly TRBD2 (5 bases). The CDR3 is 13 amino acids. The germline CDR1 and CDR2 sequences are SGDLS and YYNGEE. The V and J ends lost 2 bases and 4 bases respectively, with 9 bases between them. In DNA, the CDR3 is TGTGCCAGCAGCGTGTGGGCGGGAGAGACCCAGTACTTC. As protein: CASSVWAGETQYF.

This sequence joins TRBV27 and TRBJ2-1; D remains unclear. The CDR3 consists of 14 residues. CDR1 is MNHEY, CDR2 SMNVEV, per germline (reference sequence). Deletions cut 10 bases from V and 4 bases from J, with 17 bases between. In DNA form, the CDR3 reads TGTGCCACCTGTCGGAGTCCAACTTACAATGAGCAGTTCTTC. Its translation: CATCRSPTYNEQFF.

CDR3 amino acids: CATSSSRLEWNEQFF. CDR3 bases: TGTGCCACCAGCAGTAGCCGTCTAGAGTGGAATGAGCAGTTCTTC. The chain employs TRBV15 and TRBJ2-1; no reliable D call. The CDR3 totals 15 residues. The germline gives CDR1 LNHNV, CDR2 YYDKDF (reference sequence). The ends were cut back, 3 bases at V and 7 bases at J, with 16 bases in the middle.

In its sample, this clone was seen once. This chain joins TRBV7-2 and TRBJ2-3; 10 nucleotides align to TRBD2. Germline V gene lookup returns CDR1 SGHTA and CDR2 FQGNSA. V lost 4 bases and J lost 6; bases outside the gene matches: 16. The CDR3 consists of 18 residues. In DNA, the CDR3 is TGTGCCAGCAGCTCCCCTTTGGGTCGGCTAGCGGGAGCGGATACGCAGTATTTT. This codes for CASSSPLGRLAGADTQYF.

The J gene is TRBJ2-3, the V gene TRBV11-2, with D uncertain. Looked up from germline, CDR1 is SGHAT and CDR2 is FQNNGV. V shed 5 bases and J shed 9 bases, with 12 bases lying between them. CDR3 length: 12 amino acids. This CDR3 is CASSPGSHTQYF. The CDR3, as DNA: TGTGCCAGCAGCCCAGGTTCTCACACGCAGTATTTT.

This chain connects TRBV19 to TRBJ2-7, with no clear D. Trimming cost V 8 bases and J 1 base, with 6 bases left between them. Germline lookup yields CDR1 LNHDA and CDR2 SQIVND (reference sequence). CDR3 length equals 11 residues. This CDR3 reads CASQSSYEQYF. CDR3 DNA: TGTGCCAGTCAGTCATCCTACGAGCAGTACTTC.

The gene calls are TRBV11-2 and TRBJ1-2; possibly TRBD1 for D (6 bases). The CDR3 is 14 amino acids. The V end was cut by 0 bases, the J end by 4 bases, with 9 bases between. Germline V lookup: CDR1 SGHAT, CDR2 FQNNGV. The CDR3 bases are TGTGCCAGCAGCTTAGAAGGCAGGGGCTATGGCTACACCTTC. Amino acids: CASSLEGRGYGYTF.